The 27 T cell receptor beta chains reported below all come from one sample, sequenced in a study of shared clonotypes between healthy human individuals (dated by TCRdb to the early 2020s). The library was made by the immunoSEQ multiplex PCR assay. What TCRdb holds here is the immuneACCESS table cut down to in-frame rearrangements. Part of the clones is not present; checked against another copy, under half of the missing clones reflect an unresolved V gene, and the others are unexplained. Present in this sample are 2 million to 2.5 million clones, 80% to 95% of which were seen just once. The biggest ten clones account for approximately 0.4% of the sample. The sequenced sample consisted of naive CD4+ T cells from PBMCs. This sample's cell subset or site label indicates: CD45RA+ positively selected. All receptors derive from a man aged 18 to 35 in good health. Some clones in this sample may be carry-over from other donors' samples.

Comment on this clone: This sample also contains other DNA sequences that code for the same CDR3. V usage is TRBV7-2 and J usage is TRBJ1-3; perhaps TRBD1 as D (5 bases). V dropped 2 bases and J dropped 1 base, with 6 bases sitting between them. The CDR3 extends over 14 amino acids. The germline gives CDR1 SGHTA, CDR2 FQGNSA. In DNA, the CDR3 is TGTGCCAGCAGCTTATCAGGGTCTGGAAACACCATATATTTT. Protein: CASSLSGSGNTIYF. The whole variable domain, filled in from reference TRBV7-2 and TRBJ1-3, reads GAGVSQSPSNKVTEKGKDVELRCDPISGHTALYWYRQSLGQGLEFLIYFQGNSAPDKSGLPSDRFSAERTGGSVSTLTIQRTQQEDSAVYLCASSLSGSGNTIYFGEGSWLTVV.

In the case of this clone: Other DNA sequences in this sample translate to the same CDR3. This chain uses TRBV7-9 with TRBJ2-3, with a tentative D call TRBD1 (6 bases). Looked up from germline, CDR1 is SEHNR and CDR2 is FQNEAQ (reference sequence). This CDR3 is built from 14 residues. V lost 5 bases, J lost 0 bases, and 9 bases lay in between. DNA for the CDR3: TGTGCCAGCAGCCCGGGACAAAGCACAGATACGCAGTATTTT. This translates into CASSPGQSTDTQYF. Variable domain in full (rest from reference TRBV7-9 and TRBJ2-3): DTGVSQNPRHKITKRGQNVTFRCDPISEHNRLYWYRQTLGQGPEFLTYFQNEAQLEKSRLLSDRFSAERPKGSFSTLEIQRTEQGDSAMYLCASSPGQSTDTQYFGPGTRLTVL.

CDR3 nucleotide sequence: TGTGCCAGCAGTTTCCCGACTAGCGGGGTGCCCCAAGAGACCCAGTACTTC. This translates into CASSFPTSGVPQETQYF. The chain employs TRBV28 and TRBJ2-5; TRBD2 agrees at 11 bases. The germline V gene has CDR1 MDHEN and CDR2 SYDVKM. The CDR3 has 17 amino acids. V lost 3 bases to trimming and J lost 1 base; unmatched junction nucleotides: 7. The full variable domain, in which reference TRBV28 and TRBJ2-5 provide the parts outside the CDR3, is DVKVTQSSRYLVKRTGEKVFLECVQDMDHENMFWYRQDPGLGLRLIYFSYDVKMKEKGDIPEGYSVSREKKERFSLILESASTNQTSMYLCASSFPTSGVPQETQYFGPGTRLLVL.

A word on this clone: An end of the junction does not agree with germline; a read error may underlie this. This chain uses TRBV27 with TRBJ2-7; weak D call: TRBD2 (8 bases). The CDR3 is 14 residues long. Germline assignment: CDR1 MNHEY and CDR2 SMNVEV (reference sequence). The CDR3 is CVSRGTRNSYEQYF. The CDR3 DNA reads TGTGTCAGCAGGGGGACTAGAAACTCCTACGAGCAGTACTTC.

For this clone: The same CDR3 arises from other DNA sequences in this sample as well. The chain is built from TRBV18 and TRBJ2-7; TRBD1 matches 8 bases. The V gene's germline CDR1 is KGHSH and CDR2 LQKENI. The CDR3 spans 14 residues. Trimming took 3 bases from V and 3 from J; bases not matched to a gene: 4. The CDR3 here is CASSPSTGDYEQYF. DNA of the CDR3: TGTGCCAGCTCACCGTCGACAGGGGACTACGAGCAGTACTTC.

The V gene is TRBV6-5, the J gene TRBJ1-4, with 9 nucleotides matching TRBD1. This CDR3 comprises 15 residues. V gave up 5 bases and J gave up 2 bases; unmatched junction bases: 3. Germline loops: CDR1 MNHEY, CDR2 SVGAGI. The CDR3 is CASSMDRGTNEKLFF. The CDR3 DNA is TGTGCCAGCAGTATGGACAGGGGCACTAATGAAAAACTGTTTTTT.

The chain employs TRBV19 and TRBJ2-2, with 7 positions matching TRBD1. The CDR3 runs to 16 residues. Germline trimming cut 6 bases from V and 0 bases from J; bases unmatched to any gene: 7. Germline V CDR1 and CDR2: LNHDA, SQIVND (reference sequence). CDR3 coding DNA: TGTGCCAGTAGGGGACGGGACAGCCCGAACACCGGGGAGCTGTTTTTT. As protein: CASRGRDSPNTGELFF.

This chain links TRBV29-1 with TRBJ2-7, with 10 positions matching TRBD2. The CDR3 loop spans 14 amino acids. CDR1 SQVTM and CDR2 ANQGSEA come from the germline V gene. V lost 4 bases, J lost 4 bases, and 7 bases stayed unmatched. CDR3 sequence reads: CSVAVGLAHYEQYF. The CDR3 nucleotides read TGCAGCGTTGCTGTGGGACTAGCGCATTACGAGCAGTACTTC.

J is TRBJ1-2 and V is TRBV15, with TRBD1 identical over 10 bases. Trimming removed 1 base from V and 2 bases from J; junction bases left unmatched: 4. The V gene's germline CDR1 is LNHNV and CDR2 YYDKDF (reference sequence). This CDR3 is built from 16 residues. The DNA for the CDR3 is TGTGCCACCAGCAGAGCGCCGGGACAGGGGAACTATGGCTACACCTTC. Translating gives CATSRAPGQGNYGYTF.

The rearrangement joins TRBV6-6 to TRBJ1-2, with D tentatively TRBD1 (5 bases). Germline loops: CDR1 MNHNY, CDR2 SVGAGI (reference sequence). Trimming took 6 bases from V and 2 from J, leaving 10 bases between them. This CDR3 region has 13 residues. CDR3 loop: CASSWDGNYGYTF. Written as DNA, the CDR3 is TGTGCCAGCAGCTGGGACGGCAACTATGGCTACACCTTC.

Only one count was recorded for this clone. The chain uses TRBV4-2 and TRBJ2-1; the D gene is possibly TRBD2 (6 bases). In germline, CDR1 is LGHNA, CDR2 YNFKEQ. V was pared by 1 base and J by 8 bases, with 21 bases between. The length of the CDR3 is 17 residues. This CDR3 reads CASSQARGRERRDEQFF. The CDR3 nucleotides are TGTGCCAGCAGCCAAGCGAGGGGTCGGGAGAGAAGGGATGAGCAGTTCTTC.

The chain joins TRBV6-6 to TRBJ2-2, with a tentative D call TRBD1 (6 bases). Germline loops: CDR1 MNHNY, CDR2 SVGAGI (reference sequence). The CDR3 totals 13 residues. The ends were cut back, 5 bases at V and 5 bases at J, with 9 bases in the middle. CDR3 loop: CASSIQGTGELFF. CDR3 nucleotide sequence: TGTGCCAGCAGTATACAGGGTACCGGGGAGCTGTTTTTT.

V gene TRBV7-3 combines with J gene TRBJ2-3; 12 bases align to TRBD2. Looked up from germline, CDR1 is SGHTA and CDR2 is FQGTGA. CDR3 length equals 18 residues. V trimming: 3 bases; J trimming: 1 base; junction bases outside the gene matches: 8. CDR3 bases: TGTGCCAGCAGCTTCCAAAAGACTAGCGGGAGTGGCACAGATACGCAGTATTTT. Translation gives CASSFQKTSGSGTDTQYF.

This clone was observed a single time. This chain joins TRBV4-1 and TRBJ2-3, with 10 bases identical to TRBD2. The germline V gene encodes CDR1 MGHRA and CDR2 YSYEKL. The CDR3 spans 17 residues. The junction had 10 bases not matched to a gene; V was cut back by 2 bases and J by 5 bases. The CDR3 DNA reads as TGCGCCAGCAGCCAACTTATAGCGGGAGGAGAGGTAGATACGCAGTATTTT. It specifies CASSQLIAGGEVDTQYF.

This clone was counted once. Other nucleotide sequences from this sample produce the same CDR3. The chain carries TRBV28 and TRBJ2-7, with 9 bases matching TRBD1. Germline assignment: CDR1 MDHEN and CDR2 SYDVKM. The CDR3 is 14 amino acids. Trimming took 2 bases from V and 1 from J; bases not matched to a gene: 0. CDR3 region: CASSLGTGSYEQYF. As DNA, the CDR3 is TGTGCCAGCAGTTTAGGGACAGGGTCCTACGAGCAGTACTTC.

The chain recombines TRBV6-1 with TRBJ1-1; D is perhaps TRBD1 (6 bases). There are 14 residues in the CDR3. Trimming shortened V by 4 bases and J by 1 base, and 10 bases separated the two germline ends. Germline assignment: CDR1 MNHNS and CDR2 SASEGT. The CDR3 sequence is CASSVGGGNTEAFF. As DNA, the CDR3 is TGTGCCAGCAGTGTAGGGGGGGGGAACACTGAAGCTTTCTTT.

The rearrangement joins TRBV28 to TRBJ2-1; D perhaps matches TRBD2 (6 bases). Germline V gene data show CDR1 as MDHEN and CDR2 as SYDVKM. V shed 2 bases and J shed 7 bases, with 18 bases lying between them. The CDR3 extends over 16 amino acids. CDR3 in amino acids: CASSLKTGAVGNEQFF. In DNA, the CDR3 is TGTGCCAGCAGTTTAAAAACGGGAGCGGTCGGGAATGAGCAGTTCTTC.

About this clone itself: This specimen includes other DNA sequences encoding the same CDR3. DNA of the CDR3: TGTGCCAGCAGTCCGGACAGGGATCAGCCCCAGCATTTT. It translates to CASSPDRDQPQHF. The chain links TRBV6-5 to TRBJ1-5; TRBD1 matches 8 bases. The germline gives CDR1 MNHEY, CDR2 SVGAGI. The length of the CDR3 is 13 residues. J lost 5 bases, V lost 5 bases, and 2 bases had no gene match.

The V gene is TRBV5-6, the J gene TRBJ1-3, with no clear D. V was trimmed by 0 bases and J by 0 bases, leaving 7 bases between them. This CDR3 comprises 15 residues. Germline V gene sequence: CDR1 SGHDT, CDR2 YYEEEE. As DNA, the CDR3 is TGTGCCAGCAGCTTGGGGGGTTACTCTGGAAACACCATATATTTT. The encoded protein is CASSLGGYSGNTIYF. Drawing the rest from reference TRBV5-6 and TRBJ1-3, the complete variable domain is DAGVTQSPTHLIKTRGQQVTLRCSPKSGHDTVSWYQQALGQGPQFIFQYYEEEERQRGNFPDRFSGHQFPNYSSELNVNALLLGDSALYLCASSLGGYSGNTIYFGEGSWLTVV.

CDR3 protein: CASSQPLGGYTF. The CDR3 coding sequence is TGTGCCAGCTCTCAGCCACTGGGGGGCTACACCTTC. The rearrangement uses TRBV6-5 and TRBJ1-2; D unresolved. The length of the CDR3 is 12 residues. CDR1 and CDR2 from the germline V gene are MNHEY and SVGAGI. Trimming shortened V by 8 bases and J by 8 bases, and 15 bases separated the two germline ends.

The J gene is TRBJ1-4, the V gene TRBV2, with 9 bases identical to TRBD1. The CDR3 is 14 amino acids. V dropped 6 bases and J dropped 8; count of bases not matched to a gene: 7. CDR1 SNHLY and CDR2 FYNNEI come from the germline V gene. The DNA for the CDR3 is TGTGCCAGCAGCGACGACAGGGGGAGCGAAAAACTGTTTTTT. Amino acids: CASSDDRGSEKLFF. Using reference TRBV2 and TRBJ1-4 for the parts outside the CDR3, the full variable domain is EPEVTQTPSHQVTQMGQEVILRCVPISNHLYFYWYRQILGQKVEFLVSFYNNEISEKSEIFDDQFSVERPDGSNFTLKIRSTKLEDSAMYFCASSDDRGSEKLFFGSGTQLSVL.

CDR3 region: CASSQLGTNQPQHF. CDR3 DNA: TGTGCCAGCAGCCAGTTAGGGACTAATCAGCCCCAGCATTTT. V gene TRBV11-2 combines with J gene TRBJ1-5; a possible D gene is TRBD1 (5 bases). V lost 5 bases to trimming and J lost 4 bases, with 12 bases between them. Germline V gives CDR1 SGHAT, CDR2 FQNNGV. This CDR3 is 14 amino acids long.

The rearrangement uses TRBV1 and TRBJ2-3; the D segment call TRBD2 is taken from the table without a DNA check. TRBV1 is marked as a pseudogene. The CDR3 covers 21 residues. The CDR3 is CTSSSKLGVAGEGGEADTQYF. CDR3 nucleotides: TGCACCAGCAGCTCGAAGCTAGGGGTGGCGGGAGAGGGGGGTGAGGCAGATACGCAGTATTTT.

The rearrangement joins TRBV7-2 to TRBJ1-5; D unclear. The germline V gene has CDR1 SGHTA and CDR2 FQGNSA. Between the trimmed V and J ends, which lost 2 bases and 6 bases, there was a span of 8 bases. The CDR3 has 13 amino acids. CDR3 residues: CASSLYAGQPQHF. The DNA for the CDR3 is TGTGCCAGCAGCTTATATGCGGGTCAGCCCCAGCATTTT.

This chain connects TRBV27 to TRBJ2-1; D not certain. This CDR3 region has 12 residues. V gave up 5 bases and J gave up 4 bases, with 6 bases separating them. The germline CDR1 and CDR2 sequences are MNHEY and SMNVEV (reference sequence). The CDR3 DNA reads TGTGCCAGCAGTGACTTTTACAATGAGCAGTTCTTC. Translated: CASSDFYNEQFF.

CDR3 DNA: TGCGCCAGCAGCTCCTCGGGCGGGTCAAGAACTGAAGCTTTCTTT. It translates to CASSSSGGSRTEAFF. The chain links TRBV5-1 to TRBJ1-1; D uncertain. This CDR3 is 15 amino acids long. V was clipped by 3 bases and J by 5 bases, with 17 bases between them. Germline V CDR1 and CDR2: SGHRS, YFSETQ.

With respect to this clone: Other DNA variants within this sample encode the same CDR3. The DNA for the CDR3 is TGTGCCAGCAGCTTAGACCTGACAGGGATCTACGAGCAGTACTTC. Translated: CASSLDLTGIYEQYF. The chain employs TRBV11-2 and TRBJ2-7; 7 bases are shared with TRBD1. This CDR3 has 15 amino acids. Per the germline V gene, CDR1 is SGHAT and CDR2 is FQNNGV. J gave up 3 bases and V 0 bases, and 5 bases lay outside the gene matches.